This T cell receptor (beta chain) was found in a study of CD8+ T cells in alopecia areata. The study's findings and limits: Higher clonality than in normal scalp was seen in lesional scalp, especially alopecia totalis/universalis.

This CDR3 has 11 residues. The germline V gene encodes CDR1 DFQATT and CDR2 SNEGSKA (reference sequence). Trimming cost V 3 bases and J 6 bases, with 6 bases left between them. Following RNA extraction, reverse transcription yielded cDNA that acted as the sequencing template. Libraries were prepared by immunoSEQ multiplex PCR; TCRdb keeps only in-frame clonotypes and omits some of them. In the table there are 130,000 to 150,000 clones, approximately 50% of which are singletons. This clone has a handful of counts. Its target is not known. This receptor was taken from a human donor with alopecia areata. Input material: CD4+ T cells sorted from blood. J is TRBJ2-1 and V is TRBV20-1; D ambiguous. The CDR3 DNA sequence: TGCAGTGCTAGTTCCCTCAATGAGCAGTTCTTC. Translation gives CSASSLNEQFF.